One T cell receptor (beta chain) is described in this entry. This record belongs to a study of blood T cell repertoires in COVID-19. Whole-study context: The United States, Italy and Spain were the sources of the acute and convalescent COVID-19 samples. The cDNA or gDNA used as material had been derived from T cells, B-cell-depleted T cells, or PBMCs.

V was trimmed by 3 bases and J by 8 bases, leaving 4 bases between them. This CDR3 region has 11 residues. The germline CDR1 and CDR2 sequences are LNHDA and SQIVND (reference sequence). Original methodology: Nucleated cell number was recorded as an estimate derived from reference gene primer amplification. Only in-frame clones appear in the TCRdb table, and some are missing; sequencing was by immunoSEQ multiplex PCR. V, J and clone size are taken as reported in that table, and D and trimming were inferred from the DNA itself. This repertoire shows some 83,000 clones, less than 90% found once; its top ten account for roughly 15%.

The chain uses TRBV19 and TRBJ2-2; D not resolved. The TCR comes from a man older than 75 in a cohort sampled during active COVID-19. Sequenced: peripheral blood. CDR3 coding DNA: TGTGCCAGTAGTATGAGGGGGGAGCTGTTTTTT. It specifies CASSMRGELFF.